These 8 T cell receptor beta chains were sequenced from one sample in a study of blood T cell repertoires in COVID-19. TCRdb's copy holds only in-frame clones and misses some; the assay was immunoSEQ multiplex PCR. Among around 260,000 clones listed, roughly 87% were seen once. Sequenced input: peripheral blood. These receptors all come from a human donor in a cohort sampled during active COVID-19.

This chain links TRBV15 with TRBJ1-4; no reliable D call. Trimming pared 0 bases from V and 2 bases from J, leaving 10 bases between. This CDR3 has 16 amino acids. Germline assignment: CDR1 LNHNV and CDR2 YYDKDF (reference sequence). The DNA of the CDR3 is TGTGCCACCAGCAGAGATCCTTTGGCTACTAATGAAAAACTGTTTTTT. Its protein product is CATSRDPLATNEKLFF.

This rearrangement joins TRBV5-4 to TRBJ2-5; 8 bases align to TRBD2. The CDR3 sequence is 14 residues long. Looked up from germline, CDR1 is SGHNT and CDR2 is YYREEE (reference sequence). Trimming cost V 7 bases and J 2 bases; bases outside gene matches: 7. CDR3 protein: CASGQRGWQETQYF. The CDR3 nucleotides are TGTGCCAGCGGCCAGCGGGGGTGGCAAGAGACCCAGTACTTC.

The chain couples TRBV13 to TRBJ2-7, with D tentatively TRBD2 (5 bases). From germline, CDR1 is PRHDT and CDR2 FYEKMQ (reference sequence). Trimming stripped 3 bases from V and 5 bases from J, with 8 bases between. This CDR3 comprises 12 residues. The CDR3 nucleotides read TGTGCCAGCAGCTTTGAGGGAAACGAGCAGTACTTC. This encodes CASSFEGNEQYF.

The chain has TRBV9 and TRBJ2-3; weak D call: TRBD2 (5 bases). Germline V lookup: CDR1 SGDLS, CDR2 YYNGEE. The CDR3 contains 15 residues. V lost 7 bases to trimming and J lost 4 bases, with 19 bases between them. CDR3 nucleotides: TGTGCCAGCGCGATGGGAGCGGAGCATCCAGATACGCAGTATTTT. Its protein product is CASAMGAEHPDTQYF.

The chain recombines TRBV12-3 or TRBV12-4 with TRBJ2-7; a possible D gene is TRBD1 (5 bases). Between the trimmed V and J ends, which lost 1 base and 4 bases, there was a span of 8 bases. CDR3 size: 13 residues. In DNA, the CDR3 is TGTGCCAGCAGTTTAGAGGCAGGGTACGAGCAGTACTTC. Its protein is CASSLEAGYEQYF.

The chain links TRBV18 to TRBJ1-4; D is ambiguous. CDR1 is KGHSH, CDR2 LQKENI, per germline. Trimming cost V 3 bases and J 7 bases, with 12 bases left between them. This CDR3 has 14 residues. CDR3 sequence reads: CASSPPGTFEKLFF. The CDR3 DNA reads TGTGCCAGCTCACCTCCGGGAACATTTGAAAAACTGTTTTTT. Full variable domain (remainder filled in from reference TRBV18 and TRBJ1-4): NAGVMQNPRHLVRRRGQEARLRCSPMKGHSHVYWYRQLPEEGLKFMVYLQKENIIDESGMPKERFSAEFPKEGPSILRIQQVVRGDSAAYFCASSPPGTFEKLFFGSGTQLSVL.

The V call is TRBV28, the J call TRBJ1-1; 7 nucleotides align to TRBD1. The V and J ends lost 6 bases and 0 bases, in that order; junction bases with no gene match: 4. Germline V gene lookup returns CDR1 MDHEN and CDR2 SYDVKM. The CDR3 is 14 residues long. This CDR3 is CASSRQGLNTEAFF. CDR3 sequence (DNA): TGTGCCAGCAGCCGACAGGGCTTGAACACTGAAGCTTTCTTT.

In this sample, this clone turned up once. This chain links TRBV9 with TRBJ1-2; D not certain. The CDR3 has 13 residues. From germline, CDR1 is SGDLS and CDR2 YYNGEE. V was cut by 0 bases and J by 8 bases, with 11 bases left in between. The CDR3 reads CASSVATNWGYTF. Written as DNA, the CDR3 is TGTGCCAGCAGCGTAGCTACGAATTGGGGCTACACCTTC.